The clone carrying this T cell receptor beta chain has ten or more counts. TCRdb re-analysed the RACE reads in MiXCR, keeping a single row per CDR3 protein. The table shows some 38,000 distinct CDR3 sequences, with less than 9% occurring only once. This entry comes from a study of human T cells and chemical hapten exposure. The time point is: pre-sensitization, week 0. Specified treatment: therapeutic diphenylcyclopropenone sensitization with weekly scalp DPC. V was pared by 5 bases and J by 2 bases, with 6 bases of the junction left unmatched. The CDR3 is 14 residues long. Germline V gene data show CDR1 as SGHAT and CDR2 as FQNNGV.

The sequence came from a woman between 45 and 65 years old with alopecia areata. Some clones in this sample may be carry-over from other donors' samples. This chain uses TRBV11-2 with TRBJ2-7; TRBD1 agrees at 7 bases. The input for sequencing was whole blood, taken in connection with sensitization to the hapten diphenylcyclopropenone (DPC). In DNA, the CDR3 is TGTGCCAGCAGCCTAGGGGGCGGAACCTACGAGCAGTACTTC. Encoded protein: CASSLGGGTYEQYF.